This T cell receptor beta chain was observed in a study of blood T cell repertoires in COVID-19. About the study: The United States, Italy and Spain supplied acute and convalescent COVID-19 samples. Sources were T cells, B-cell-depleted T cells, or PBMCs; the material itself was cDNA or gDNA.

Source study methods: Estimates of nucleated cell counts were drawn from the amplification of reference gene primers. Data came from immunoSEQ multiplex PCR; TCRdb stores just in-frame clones and leaves some out. V and J calls plus clone size are reproduced from that table; the DNA served to infer D and trimming. The sample gives approximately 220,000 clones, 70% to 90% of which show up once; roughly 2% is in the top ten. This CDR3 spans 15 amino acids. Germline V lookup: CDR1 KGHDR, CDR2 SFDVKD. The ends lost 3 bases at V and 4 bases at J; junction bases unmatched: 5. Sequencing was done on a sample of peripheral blood. The receptor was isolated from a woman between 45 and 60 years old with acute or convalescent COVID-19. The chain joins TRBV24-1 to TRBJ2-1, with 7 nucleotides matching TRBD1. The CDR3 is CATSDMDRSYNEQFF. The CDR3 nucleotides are TGTGCCACCAGTGATATGGACAGGAGTTACAATGAGCAGTTCTTC.